This T cell receptor (beta chain) was found in a study of human CD8 memory T cell subsets. The CCR7+ PD-1- TIGIT- phenotype marked stem-like memory CD8+ T cells (TSTEM). The authors drew RNA from duplicate vials of 150,000 sorted CD8+ T cells per subset. The CDR3 totals 18 residues. The authors made TCR beta libraries using UMI-labeled 5' RACE. For each CDR3 protein, TCRdb gives one entry from its re-call of the 5' RACE reads, without DNA. Its table records around 19,000 distinct CDR3 sequences. The specimen sequenced was CD8+ stem-like memory T cells (TSCM and TCM) sorted from PBMCs. Subset noted: stem-like memory CD8 T cells (TSTEM), CCR7+ PD-1- TIGIT-. The chain employs TRBV23-1 and TRBJ2-3; TCRdb indicates TRBD1, and absent DNA this call remains unverified. TRBV23-1 is assigned to the ORF class and has an uncertain function. This TCR was sampled from a human donor in good health. CDR3 protein: CASSHYRGPLVSTDTQYF.